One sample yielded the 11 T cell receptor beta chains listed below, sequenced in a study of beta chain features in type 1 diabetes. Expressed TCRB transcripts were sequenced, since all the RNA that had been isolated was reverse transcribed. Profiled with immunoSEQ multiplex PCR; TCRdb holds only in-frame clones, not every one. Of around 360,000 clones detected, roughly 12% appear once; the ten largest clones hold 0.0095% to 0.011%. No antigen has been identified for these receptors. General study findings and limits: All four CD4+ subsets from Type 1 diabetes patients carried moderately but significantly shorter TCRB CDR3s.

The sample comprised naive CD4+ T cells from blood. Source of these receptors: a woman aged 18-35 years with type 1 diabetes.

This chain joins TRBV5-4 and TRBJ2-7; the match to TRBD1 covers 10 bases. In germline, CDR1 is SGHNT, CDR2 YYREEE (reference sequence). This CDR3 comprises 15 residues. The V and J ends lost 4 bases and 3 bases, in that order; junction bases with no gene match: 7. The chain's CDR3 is CASSLGTGVIYEQYF. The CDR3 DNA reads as TGTGCCAGCAGCCTGGGGACAGGGGTTATCTACGAGCAGTACTTC.

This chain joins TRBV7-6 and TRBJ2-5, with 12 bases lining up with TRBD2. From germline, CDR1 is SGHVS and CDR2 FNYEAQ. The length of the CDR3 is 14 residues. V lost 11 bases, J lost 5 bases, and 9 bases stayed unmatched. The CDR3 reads CAPRTSGTSETQYF. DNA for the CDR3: TGTGCCCCCCGGACTAGCGGGACTTCGGAGACCCAGTACTTC.

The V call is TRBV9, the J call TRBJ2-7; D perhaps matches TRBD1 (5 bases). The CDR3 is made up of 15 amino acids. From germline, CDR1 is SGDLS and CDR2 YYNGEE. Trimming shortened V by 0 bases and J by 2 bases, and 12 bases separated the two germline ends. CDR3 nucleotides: TGTGCCAGCAGCGTAGACGGCAGGGTGGCCTACGAGCAGTACTTC. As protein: CASSVDGRVAYEQYF.

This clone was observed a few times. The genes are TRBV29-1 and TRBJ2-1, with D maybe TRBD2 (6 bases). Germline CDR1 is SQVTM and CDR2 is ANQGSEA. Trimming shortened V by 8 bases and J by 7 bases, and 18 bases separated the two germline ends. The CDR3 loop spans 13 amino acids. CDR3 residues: CSPAGGNMNEQFF. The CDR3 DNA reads TGCAGCCCGGCTGGCGGGAATATGAATGAGCAGTTCTTC.

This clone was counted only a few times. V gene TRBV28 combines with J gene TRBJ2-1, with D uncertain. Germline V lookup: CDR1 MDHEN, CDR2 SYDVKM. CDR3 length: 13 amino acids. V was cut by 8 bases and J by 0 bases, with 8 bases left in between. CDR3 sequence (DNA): TGTGCCAGCTGTCCGAGCTCCTACAATGAGCAGTTCTTC. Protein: CASCPSSYNEQFF. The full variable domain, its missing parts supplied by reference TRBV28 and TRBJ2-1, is DVKVTQSSRYLVKRTGEKVFLECVQDMDHENMFWYRQDPGLGLRLIYFSYDVKMKEKGDIPEGYSVSREKKERFSLILESASTNQTSMYLCASCPSSYNEQFFGPGTRLTVL.

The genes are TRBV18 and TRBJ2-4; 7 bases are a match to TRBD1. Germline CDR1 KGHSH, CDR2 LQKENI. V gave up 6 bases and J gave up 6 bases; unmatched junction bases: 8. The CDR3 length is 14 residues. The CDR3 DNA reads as TGTGCCAGCTCGCAAACAGGGGTGTCAAACATTCAGTACTTC. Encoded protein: CASSQTGVSNIQYF. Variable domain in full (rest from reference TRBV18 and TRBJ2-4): NAGVMQNPRHLVRRRGQEARLRCSPMKGHSHVYWYRQLPEEGLKFMVYLQKENIIDESGMPKERFSAEFPKEGPSILRIQQVVRGDSAAYFCASSQTGVSNIQYFGAGTRLSVL.

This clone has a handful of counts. The CDR3 spells CASSFQGEAFF. DNA of the CDR3: TGTGCCAGCAGTTTCCAGGGCGAAGCTTTCTTT. V gene TRBV27 combines with J gene TRBJ1-1; tentative D call: TRBD1 (5 bases). CDR3 size: 11 residues. The germline V gene encodes CDR1 MNHEY and CDR2 SMNVEV (reference sequence). Trimming pared 3 bases from V and 8 bases from J, leaving 7 bases between.

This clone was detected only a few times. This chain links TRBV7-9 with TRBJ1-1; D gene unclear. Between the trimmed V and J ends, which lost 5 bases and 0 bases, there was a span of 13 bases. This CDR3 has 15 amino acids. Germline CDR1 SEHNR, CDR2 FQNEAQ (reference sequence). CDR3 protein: CASSPRGGMNTEAFF. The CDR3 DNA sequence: TGTGCCAGCAGCCCCCGGGGAGGCATGAACACTGAAGCTTTCTTT. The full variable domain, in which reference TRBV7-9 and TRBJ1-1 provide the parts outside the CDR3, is DTGVSQNPRHKITKRGQNVTFRCDPISEHNRLYWYRQTLGQGPEFLTYFQNEAQLEKSRLLSDRFSAERPKGSFSTLEIQRTEQGDSAMYLCASSPRGGMNTEAFFGQGTRLTVV.

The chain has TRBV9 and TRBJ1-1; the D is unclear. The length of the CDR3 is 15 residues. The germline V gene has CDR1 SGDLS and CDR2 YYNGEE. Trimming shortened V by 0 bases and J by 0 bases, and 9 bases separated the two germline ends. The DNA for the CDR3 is TGTGCCAGCAGCGTAGATGCAGACATGAACACTGAAGCTTTCTTT. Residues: CASSVDADMNTEAFF.

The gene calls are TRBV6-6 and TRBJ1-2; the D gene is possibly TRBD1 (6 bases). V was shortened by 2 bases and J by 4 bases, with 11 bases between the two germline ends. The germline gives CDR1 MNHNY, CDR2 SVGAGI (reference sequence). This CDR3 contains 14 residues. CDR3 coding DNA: TGTGCCAGCAGTTACGACAGGCAAAGCTATGGCTACACCTTC. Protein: CASSYDRQSYGYTF.

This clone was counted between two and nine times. The chain's CDR3 is CASSQRNPGLVSNEQFF. CDR3 coding DNA: TGTGCCAGCAGCCAAAGAAACCCGGGACTAGTGAGCAATGAGCAGTTCTTC. The rearrangement links TRBV7-8 to TRBJ2-1, with 8 bases aligning to TRBD2. Germline V lookup: CDR1 SGHVS, CDR2 FQNEAQ. V lost 5 bases, J lost 6 bases, and 15 bases stayed unmatched. The CDR3 runs to 17 residues.